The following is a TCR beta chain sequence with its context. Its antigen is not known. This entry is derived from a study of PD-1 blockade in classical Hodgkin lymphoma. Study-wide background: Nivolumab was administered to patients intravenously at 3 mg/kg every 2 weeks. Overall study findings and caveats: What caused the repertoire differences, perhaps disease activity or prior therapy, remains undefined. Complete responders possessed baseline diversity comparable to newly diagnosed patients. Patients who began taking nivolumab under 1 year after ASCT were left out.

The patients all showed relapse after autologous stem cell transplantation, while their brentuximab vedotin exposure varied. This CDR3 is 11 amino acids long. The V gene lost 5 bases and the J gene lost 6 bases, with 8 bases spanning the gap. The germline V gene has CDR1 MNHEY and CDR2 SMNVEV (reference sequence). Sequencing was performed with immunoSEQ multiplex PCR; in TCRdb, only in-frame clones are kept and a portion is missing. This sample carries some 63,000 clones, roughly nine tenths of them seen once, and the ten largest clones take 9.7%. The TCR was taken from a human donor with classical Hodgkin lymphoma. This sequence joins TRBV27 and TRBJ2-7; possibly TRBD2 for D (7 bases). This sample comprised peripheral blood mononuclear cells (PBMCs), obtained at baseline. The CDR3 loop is CASSGGAEQYF. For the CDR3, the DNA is TGTGCCAGCAGTGGGGGGGCCGAGCAGTACTTC.